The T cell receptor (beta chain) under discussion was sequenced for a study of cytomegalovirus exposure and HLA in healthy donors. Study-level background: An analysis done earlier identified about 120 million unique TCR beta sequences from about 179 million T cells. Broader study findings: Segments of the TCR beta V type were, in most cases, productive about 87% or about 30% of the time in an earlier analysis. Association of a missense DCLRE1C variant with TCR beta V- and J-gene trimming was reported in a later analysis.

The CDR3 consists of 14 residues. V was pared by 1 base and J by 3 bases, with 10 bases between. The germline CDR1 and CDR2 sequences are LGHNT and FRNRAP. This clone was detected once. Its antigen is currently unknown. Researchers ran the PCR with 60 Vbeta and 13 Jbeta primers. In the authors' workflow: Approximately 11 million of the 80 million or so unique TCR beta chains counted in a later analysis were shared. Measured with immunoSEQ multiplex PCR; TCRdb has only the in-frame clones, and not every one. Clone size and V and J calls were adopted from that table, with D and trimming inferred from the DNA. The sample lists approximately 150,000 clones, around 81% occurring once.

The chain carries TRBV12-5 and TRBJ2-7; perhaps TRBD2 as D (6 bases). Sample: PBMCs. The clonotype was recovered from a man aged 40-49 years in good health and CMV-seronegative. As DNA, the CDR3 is TGTGCTAGTGGTTTGGGGGGGACTGTCTACGAGCAGTACGTC. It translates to CASGLGGTVYEQYV.